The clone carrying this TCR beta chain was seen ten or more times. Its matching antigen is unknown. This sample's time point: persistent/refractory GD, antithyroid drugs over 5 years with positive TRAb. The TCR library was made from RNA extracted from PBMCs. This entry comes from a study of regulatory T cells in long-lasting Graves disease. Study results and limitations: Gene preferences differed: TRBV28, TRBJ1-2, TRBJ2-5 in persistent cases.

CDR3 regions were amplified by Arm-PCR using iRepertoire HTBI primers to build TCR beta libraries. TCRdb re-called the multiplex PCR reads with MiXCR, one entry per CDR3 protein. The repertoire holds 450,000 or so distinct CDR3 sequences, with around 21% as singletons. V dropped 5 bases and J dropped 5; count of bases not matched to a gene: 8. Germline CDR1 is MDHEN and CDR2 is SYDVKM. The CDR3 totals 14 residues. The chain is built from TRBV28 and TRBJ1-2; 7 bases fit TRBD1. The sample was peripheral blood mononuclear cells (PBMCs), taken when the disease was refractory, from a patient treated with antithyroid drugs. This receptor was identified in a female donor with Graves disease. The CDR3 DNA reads TGTGCCAGCAGTACGACAGGGAGGCATTATGGCTACACCTTC. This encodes CASSTTGRHYGYTF.